This TCR beta chain was obtained from a study of OX40 agonist ivuxolimab in advanced cancers. Study-level points and caveats: Compared with others, partial responders at 0.1-3.0 mg/kg displayed clonal expansion among the lowest.

Germline assignment: CDR1 SEHNR and CDR2 FQNEAQ (reference sequence). This CDR3 contains 15 residues. Trimming took 1 base from V and 1 from J; bases not matched to a gene: 1. Sequenced by immunoSEQ multiplex PCR; TCRdb stores in-frame clones only, minus some. Counted here are roughly 60,000 clones, about 89% occurring once; the ten biggest clones make up 3% to 4%. In regard to this clone: Its antigen is still unknown.

The sequencing here drew on CD4+ or CD8+ T cells sorted from blood, taken in a trial of the OX40 agonist ivuxolimab. V and J are TRBV7-9 and TRBJ2-7; TRBD1 agrees at 10 bases. This receptor was identified in an adult with an advanced solid tumor such as melanoma, head and neck, liver or kidney cancer. The CDR3 sequence: CASSLGDRGSYEQYF. The DNA of the CDR3 is TGTGCCAGCAGCTTAGGGGACAGGGGTTCCTACGAGCAGTACTTC.